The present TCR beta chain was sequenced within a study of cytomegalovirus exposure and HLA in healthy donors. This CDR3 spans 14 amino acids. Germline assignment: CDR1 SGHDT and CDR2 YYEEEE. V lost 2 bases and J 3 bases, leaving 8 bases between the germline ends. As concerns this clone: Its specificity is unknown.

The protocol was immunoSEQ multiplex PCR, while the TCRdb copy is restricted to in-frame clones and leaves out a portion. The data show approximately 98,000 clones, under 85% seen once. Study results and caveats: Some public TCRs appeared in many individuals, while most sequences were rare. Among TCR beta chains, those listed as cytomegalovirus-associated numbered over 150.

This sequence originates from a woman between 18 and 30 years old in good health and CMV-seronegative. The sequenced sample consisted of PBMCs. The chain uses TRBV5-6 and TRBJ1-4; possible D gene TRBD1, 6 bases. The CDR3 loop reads CASSLGGANEKLFF. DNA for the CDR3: TGTGCCAGCAGCTTAGGGGGGGCTAATGAAAAACTGTTTTTT.